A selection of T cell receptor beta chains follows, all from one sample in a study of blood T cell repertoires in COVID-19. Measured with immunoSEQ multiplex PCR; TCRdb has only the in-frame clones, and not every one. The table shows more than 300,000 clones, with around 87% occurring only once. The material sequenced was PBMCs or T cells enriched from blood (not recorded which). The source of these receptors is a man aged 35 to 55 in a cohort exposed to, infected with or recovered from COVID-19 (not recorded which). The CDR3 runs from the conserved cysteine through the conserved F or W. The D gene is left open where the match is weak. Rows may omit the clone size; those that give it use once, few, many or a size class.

CDR3aa: CASRLQGGTEAFF; CDR3nt: TGTGCCTCGCGTTTACAGGGTGGCACTGAAGCTTTCTTT; abundance: .; v_gene: TRBV30; d_gene: .; j_gene: TRBJ1-1
CDR3aa: CASSLSGGGSYEQYF; CDR3nt: TGTGCCAGCAGTTTGAGCGGGGGGGGCTCCTACGAGCAGTACTTC; abundance: .; v_gene: TRBV28; d_gene: TRBD2; j_gene: TRBJ2-7
CDR3aa: CASSLLRLTGELFF; CDR3nt: TGTGCCAGCAGTTTGCTCAGGTTGACCGGGGAGCTGTTTTTT; abundance: .; v_gene: TRBV27; d_gene: .; j_gene: TRBJ2-2
CDR3aa: CASSPAGNEKLFF; CDR3nt: TGTGCCAGCTCACCGGCGGGAAATGAAAAACTGTTTTTT; abundance: .; v_gene: TRBV18; d_gene: .; j_gene: TRBJ1-4
CDR3aa: CASSVGRAAGTDTQYF; CDR3nt: TGTGCCAGCAGCGTGGGACGGGCCGCAGGGACAGATACGCAGTATTTT; abundance: .; v_gene: TRBV5-8; d_gene: .; j_gene: TRBJ2-3
CDR3aa: CAWGAGTPGGNEQFF; CDR3nt: TGTGCCTGGGGTGCGGGGACCCCGGGGGGCAATGAGCAGTTCTTC; abundance: .; v_gene: TRBV30; d_gene: TRBD2; j_gene: TRBJ2-1
CDR3aa: CASSLVPGGVPTDTQYF; CDR3nt: TGCGCCAGCAGCTTGGTTCCGGGCGGGGTACCCACAGATACGCAGTATTTT; abundance: .; v_gene: TRBV5-1; d_gene: .; j_gene: TRBJ2-3
CDR3aa: CASSLRRDSYNEQFF; CDR3nt: TGTGCCAGCAGCTTACGCCGGGACAGCTACAATGAGCAGTTCTTC; abundance: .; v_gene: TRBV7-7; d_gene: TRBD1; j_gene: TRBJ2-1
CDR3aa: CASSRAGTSGYNEQFF; CDR3nt: TGTGCCAGCAGCCGAGCCGGGACTAGCGGTTACAATGAGCAGTTCTTC; abundance: .; v_gene: TRBV3-1/TRBV3-2; d_gene: TRBD2; j_gene: TRBJ2-1
CDR3aa: CASHWGQGRYGYTF; CDR3nt: TGTGCCAGCCATTGGGGACAGGGGCGGTATGGCTACACCTTC; abundance: .; v_gene: TRBV6-5; d_gene: TRBD1; j_gene: TRBJ1-2
CDR3aa: CASSQGEAGGVEKLFF; CDR3nt: TGTGCCAGCAGCCAAGGAGAGGCAGGAGGTGTCGAAAAACTGTTTTTT; abundance: few; v_gene: TRBV4-2; d_gene: .; j_gene: TRBJ1-4
CDR3aa: CASTVTGGTEAFF; CDR3nt: TGTGCCAGTACCGTGACAGGGGGCACTGAAGCTTTCTTT; abundance: .; v_gene: TRBV19; d_gene: TRBD1; j_gene: TRBJ1-1
CDR3aa: CATTTGTPQETQYF; CDR3nt: TGTGCCACTACGACCGGGACTCCACAAGAGACCCAGTACTTC; abundance: .; v_gene: TRBV10-3; d_gene: .; j_gene: TRBJ2-5
CDR3aa: CASSPFGDRGSVNTEAFF; CDR3nt: TGTGCCAGCAGCCCCTTCGGGGACAGGGGTTCCGTGAACACTGAAGCTTTCTTT; abundance: many; v_gene: TRBV11-2; d_gene: TRBD1; j_gene: TRBJ1-1
CDR3aa: CALRGRENTEAFF; CDR3nt: TGTGCCTTACGGGGTCGGGAGAACACTGAAGCTTTCTTT; abundance: .; v_gene: TRBV10-3; d_gene: .; j_gene: TRBJ1-1
CDR3aa: CASSDRTGGTEAFF; CDR3nt: TGTGCCAGCAGTGATCGGACAGGGGGCACTGAAGCTTTCTTT; abundance: .; v_gene: TRBV2; d_gene: TRBD1; j_gene: TRBJ1-1
CDR3aa: CATSLNEPGNTIYF; CDR3nt: TGTGCCACCAGTCTCAATGAGCCTGGAAACACCATATATTTT; abundance: .; v_gene: TRBV24-1; d_gene: .; j_gene: TRBJ1-3
CDR3aa: CASSLGQGSTDTQYF; CDR3nt: TGTGCCAGCAGCTTAGGTCAGGGAAGCACAGATACGCAGTATTTT; abundance: .; v_gene: TRBV11-2; d_gene: .; j_gene: TRBJ2-3
CDR3aa: CASSSRNYGYTF; CDR3nt: TGTGCCAGCAGCTCGAGAAACTATGGCTACACCTTC; abundance: .; v_gene: TRBV3-1/TRBV3-2; d_gene: .; j_gene: TRBJ1-2
CDR3aa: CASSLDVVETQYF; CDR3nt: TGTGCCAGCAGCTTAGATGTCGTGGAGACCCAGTACTTC; abundance: once; v_gene: TRBV7-9; d_gene: .; j_gene: TRBJ2-5
CDR3aa: CASRPTRDRNNYGYTF; CDR3nt: TGTGCCAGCAGACCTACCAGGGACAGGAATAACTATGGCTACACCTTC; abundance: .; v_gene: TRBV27; d_gene: TRBD1; j_gene: TRBJ1-2
CDR3aa: CASSRGAGDMHEQYF; CDR3nt: TGTGCCAGCAGCCGGGGGGCAGGGGATATGCACGAGCAGTACTTC; abundance: few; v_gene: TRBV7-9; d_gene: .; j_gene: TRBJ2-7
CDR3aa: CASSQSTSHRGGYTF; CDR3nt: TGTGCCAGCAGCCAATCTACCAGCCACCGAGGGGGCTACACCTTC; abundance: .; v_gene: TRBV14; d_gene: .; j_gene: TRBJ1-2
CDR3aa: CASSQREDSGANVLTF; CDR3nt: TGCGCCAGCAGCCAGAGGGAAGACTCTGGGGCCAACGTCCTGACTTTC; abundance: .; v_gene: TRBV4-1; d_gene: .; j_gene: TRBJ2-6
CDR3aa: CASSARVRETQYF; CDR3nt: TGTGCCAGTAGTGCCAGGGTTCGGGAGACCCAGTACTTC; abundance: .; v_gene: TRBV19; d_gene: .; j_gene: TRBJ2-5
CDR3aa: CASSRLAGGRTDTQYF; CDR3nt: TGTGCCAGCAGCCGATTAGCGGGAGGGAGGACAGATACGCAGTATTTT; abundance: .; v_gene: TRBV3-1/TRBV3-2; d_gene: TRBD2; j_gene: TRBJ2-3
CDR3aa: CASSVSGASDTQYF; CDR3nt: TGTGCCAGTAGCGTGTCGGGAGCCTCAGATACGCAGTATTTT; abundance: .; v_gene: TRBV19; d_gene: .; j_gene: TRBJ2-3
CDR3aa: CASRLGPQGSYEQYF; CDR3nt: TGTGCCAGCAGACTCGGGCCCCAGGGCTCCTACGAGCAGTACTTC; abundance: .; v_gene: TRBV3-1/TRBV3-2; d_gene: .; j_gene: TRBJ2-7
CDR3aa: CASSSGTSGRSWGGTGELFF; CDR3nt: TGCGCCAGCAGCTCCGGGACTAGCGGGAGAAGTTGGGGAGGGACCGGGGAGCTGTTTTTT; abundance: .; v_gene: TRBV5-1; d_gene: TRBD2; j_gene: TRBJ2-2
CDR3aa: CASRSTGNYGYTF; CDR3nt: TGTGCCAGCAGATCGACAGGGAACTATGGCTACACCTTC; abundance: .; v_gene: TRBV28; d_gene: TRBD1; j_gene: TRBJ1-2
CDR3aa: CATRGQALGAQHF; CDR3nt: TGTGCCACCAGAGGACAGGCCCTTGGAGCCCAGCATTTT; abundance: .; v_gene: TRBV27; d_gene: TRBD1; j_gene: TRBJ1-5
CDR3aa: CASSLVLAGGLVSYNEQFF; CDR3nt: TGTGCCAGCAGCTTAGTGCTAGCGGGAGGTTTAGTATCCTACAATGAGCAGTTCTTC; abundance: .; v_gene: TRBV11-2; d_gene: TRBD2; j_gene: TRBJ2-1
CDR3aa: CASSSPRDSYGYTF; CDR3nt: TGTGCCAGCTCTTCGCCCAGGGACTCATACGGCTACACCTTC; abundance: .; v_gene: TRBV27; d_gene: .; j_gene: TRBJ1-2
CDR3aa: CASSPGESHPSDTQYF; CDR3nt: TGTGCCAGCAGCCCCGGAGAATCCCATCCCTCAGATACGCAGTATTTT; abundance: .; v_gene: TRBV9; d_gene: .; j_gene: TRBJ2-3
CDR3aa: CAWSSSGETQYF; CDR3nt: TGTGCCTGGAGCTCTAGTGGAGAGACCCAGTACTTC; abundance: .; v_gene: TRBV30; d_gene: .; j_gene: TRBJ2-5
CDR3aa: CASSERGGYTF; CDR3nt: TGTGCCAGCAGTGAGAGAGGTGGCTACACCTTC; abundance: .; v_gene: TRBV6-4; d_gene: .; j_gene: TRBJ1-2
CDR3aa: CATSDPGQGDNEQFF; CDR3nt: TGTGCCACCAGTGACCCGGGACAGGGGGATAATGAGCAGTTCTTC; abundance: .; v_gene: TRBV24-1; d_gene: TRBD1; j_gene: TRBJ2-1
CDR3aa: CASSKIAGGPGEQYF; CDR3nt: TGTGCCAGCAGCAAAATAGCGGGAGGGCCGGGAGAGCAGTACTTC; abundance: once; v_gene: TRBV5-6; d_gene: TRBD2; j_gene: TRBJ2-7
CDR3aa: CASSDSANTGELFF; CDR3nt: TGCGCCAGCAGTGATTCGGCGAACACCGGGGAGCTGTTTTTT; abundance: .; v_gene: TRBV10-2; d_gene: .; j_gene: TRBJ2-2
CDR3aa: CASSPNTGANTEAFF; CDR3nt: TGTGCCAGCTCACCAAATACAGGGGCGAACACTGAAGCTTTCTTT; abundance: .; v_gene: TRBV18; d_gene: TRBD1; j_gene: TRBJ1-1
CDR3aa: CASSQWVLAGTTYEQYF; CDR3nt: TGCGCCAGCAGTCAATGGGTACTAGCGGGGACGACCTACGAGCAGTACTTC; abundance: .; v_gene: TRBV23-1; d_gene: TRBD2; j_gene: TRBJ2-7
CDR3aa: CASSVQDQETQYF; CDR3nt: TGTGCCAGCTCGGTACAGGATCAAGAGACCCAGTACTTC; abundance: .; v_gene: TRBV18; d_gene: .; j_gene: TRBJ2-5
CDR3aa: CAWKNGQLNTEAFF; CDR3nt: TGTGCCTGGAAGAATGGACAGCTGAACACTGAAGCTTTCTTT; abundance: .; v_gene: TRBV30; d_gene: .; j_gene: TRBJ1-1
CDR3aa: CASSLTSGNTNEQFF; CDR3nt: TGTGCCAGCAGTTTGACTAGCGGGAACACCAATGAGCAGTTCTTC; abundance: .; v_gene: TRBV7-9; d_gene: TRBD2; j_gene: TRBJ2-1
CDR3aa: CASSPGQGVYTEAFF; CDR3nt: TGTGCCAGCTCCCCCGGACAGGGGGTGTACACTGAAGCTTTCTTT; abundance: .; v_gene: TRBV18; d_gene: TRBD1; j_gene: TRBJ1-1
CDR3aa: CASSLASTRNHEQFF; CDR3nt: TGTGCCAGCAGCTTAGCGTCGACTAGGAATCATGAGCAGTTCTTC; abundance: .; v_gene: TRBV7-9; d_gene: .; j_gene: TRBJ2-1
CDR3aa: CASSQGLAGGIDVYNEQFF; CDR3nt: TGCGCCAGCAGCCAAGGACTAGCGGGAGGGATCGACGTCTACAATGAGCAGTTCTTC; abundance: .; v_gene: TRBV4-1; d_gene: TRBD2; j_gene: TRBJ2-1
CDR3aa: CASSHGTERTKNIQYF; CDR3nt: TGTGCCAGCAGCCACGGGACAGAGAGAACCAAAAACATTCAGTACTTC; abundance: .; v_gene: TRBV3-1/TRBV3-2; d_gene: TRBD1; j_gene: TRBJ2-4
CDR3aa: CASSRDRLDSNQPQHF; CDR3nt: TGTGCCAGCAGCCGGGACAGATTAGATAGCAATCAGCCCCAGCATTTT; abundance: few; v_gene: TRBV4-2; d_gene: TRBD1; j_gene: TRBJ1-5
CDR3aa: CASSESRTRTSGRGKPWETQYF; CDR3nt: TGTGCCAGCAGTGAATCTAGAACCAGGACTAGCGGGAGAGGTAAACCATGGGAGACCCAGTACTTC; abundance: .; v_gene: TRBV6-1; d_gene: TRBD2; j_gene: TRBJ2-5
CDR3aa: CASSQFRDRGRHEQYF; CDR3nt: TGTGCCAGCAGCCAATTCCGGGACAGGGGGCGCCACGAGCAGTACTTC; abundance: .; v_gene: TRBV3-1/TRBV3-2; d_gene: TRBD1; j_gene: TRBJ2-7